This TCR beta chain was recovered during a study of T cells in Graves' hyperthyroidism and ophthalmopathy. With V trimmed by 7 bases and J by 2 bases, 5 bases remained unmatched. CDR3 size: 15 residues. The sample holds many counts of this clonotype. Antigen unknown. Those patients with uncontrolled infection, other autoimmune disease, pregnancy or lactation were excluded. The study's findings and limits: It was a median approximately 6 months before onset that the model predicted ophthalmopathy.

TCR beta CDR3 regions were amplified from RNA. First-round RT-PCR with HTBI primers amplified the TCR CDR3 region. TCRdb passed the multiplex PCR reads through MiXCR, listing each CDR3 protein once. In the table there are 250,000 to 400,000 distinct CDR3 sequences, approximately 14% of which are singletons. The sequenced material came from blood. The TCR was taken from a woman aged 40 to 50 with Graves' ophthalmopathy. This chain joins TRBV12-3 or TRBV12-4 and TRBJ2-1; 10 bases fit TRBD2. CDR3 loop: CASTWSGGAYNEQFF. CDR3 coding DNA: TGTGCCAGCACCTGGAGCGGGGGGGCCTACAATGAGCAGTTCTTC.